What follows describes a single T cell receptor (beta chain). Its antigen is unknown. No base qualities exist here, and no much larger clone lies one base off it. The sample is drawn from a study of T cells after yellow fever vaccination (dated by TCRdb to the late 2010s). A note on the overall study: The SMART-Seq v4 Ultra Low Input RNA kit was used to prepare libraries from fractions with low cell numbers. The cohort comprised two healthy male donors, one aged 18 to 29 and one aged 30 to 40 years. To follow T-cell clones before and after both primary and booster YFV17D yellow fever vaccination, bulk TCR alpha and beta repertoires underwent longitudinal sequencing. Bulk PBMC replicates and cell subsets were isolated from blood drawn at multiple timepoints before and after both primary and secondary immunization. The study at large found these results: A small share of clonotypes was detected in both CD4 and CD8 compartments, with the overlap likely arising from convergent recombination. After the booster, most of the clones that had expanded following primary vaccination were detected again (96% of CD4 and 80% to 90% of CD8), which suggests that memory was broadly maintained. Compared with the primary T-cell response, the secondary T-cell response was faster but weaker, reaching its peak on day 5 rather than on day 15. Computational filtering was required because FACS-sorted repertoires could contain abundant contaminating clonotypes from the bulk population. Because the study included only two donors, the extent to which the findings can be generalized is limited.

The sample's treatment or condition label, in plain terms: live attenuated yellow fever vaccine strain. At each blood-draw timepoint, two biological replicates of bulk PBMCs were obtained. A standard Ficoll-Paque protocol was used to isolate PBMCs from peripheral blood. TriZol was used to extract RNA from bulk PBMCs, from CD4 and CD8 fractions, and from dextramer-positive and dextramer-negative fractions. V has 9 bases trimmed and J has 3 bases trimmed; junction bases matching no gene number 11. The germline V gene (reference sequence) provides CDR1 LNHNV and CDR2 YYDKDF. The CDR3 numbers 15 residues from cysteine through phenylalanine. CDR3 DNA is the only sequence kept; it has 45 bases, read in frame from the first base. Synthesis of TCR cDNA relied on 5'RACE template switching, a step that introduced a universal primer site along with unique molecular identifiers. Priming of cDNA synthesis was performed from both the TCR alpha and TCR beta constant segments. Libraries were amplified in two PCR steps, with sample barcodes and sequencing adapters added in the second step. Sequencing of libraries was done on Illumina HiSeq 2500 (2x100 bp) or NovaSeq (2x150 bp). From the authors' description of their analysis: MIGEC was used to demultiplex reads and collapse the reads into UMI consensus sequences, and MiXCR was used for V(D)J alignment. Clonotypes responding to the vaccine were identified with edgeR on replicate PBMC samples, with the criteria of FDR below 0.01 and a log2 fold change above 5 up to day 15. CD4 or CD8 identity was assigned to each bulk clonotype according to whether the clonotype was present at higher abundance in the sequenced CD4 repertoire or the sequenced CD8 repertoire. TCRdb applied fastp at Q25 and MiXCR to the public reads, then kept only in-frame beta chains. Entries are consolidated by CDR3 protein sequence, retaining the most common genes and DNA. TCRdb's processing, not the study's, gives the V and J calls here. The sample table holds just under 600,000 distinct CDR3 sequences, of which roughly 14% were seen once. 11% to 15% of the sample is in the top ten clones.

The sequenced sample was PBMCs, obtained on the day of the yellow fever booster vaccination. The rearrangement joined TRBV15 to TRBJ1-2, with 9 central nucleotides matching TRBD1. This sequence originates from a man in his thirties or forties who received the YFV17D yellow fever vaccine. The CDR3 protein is CATWGQDRGYYGYTF. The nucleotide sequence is TGTGCCACTTGGGGCCAGGACAGGGGATACTATGGCTACACCTTC.